The present entry profiles one T cell receptor beta chain with its context. Its antigen is not known. Looked up from germline, CDR1 is MNHEY and CDR2 is SMNVEV (reference sequence). There are 13 residues in the CDR3. The junction had 1 base not matched to a gene; V was cut back by 4 bases and J by 6 bases. The data are from a study of beta chain features in type 1 diabetes. Study observations and caveats: A closer apparent resemblance between naive, central memory and Treg TCRB repertoires was seen in patients than in healthy donors. Moderately but significantly shorter TCRB CDR3s were found in Type 1 diabetes patients in all four CD4+ subsets. PCR might pick shorter templates more often, in the same way for patients and controls.

Central memory, naive, regulatory and stem cell-like memory CD4+ cells were sorted by CD45RO/CCR7/CD25/CD127/CD95/CD27. Every bit of the isolated RNA underwent reverse transcription, so sequencing read expressed TCRB transcripts. Clones were read by immunoSEQ multiplex PCR, and TCRdb kept only the in-frame ones, dropping some. Of more than 250,000 clones in the sample, 14% were seen once. The V and J genes are TRBV27 and TRBJ2-3; 10 bases align to TRBD2. This TCR derives from a man younger than 40 with type 1 diabetes. Sample: naive CD4+ T cells from blood. CDR3 sequence: CASSSSGSDTQYF. The CDR3 DNA follows: TGTGCCAGCAGTTCTAGCGGGAGTGATACGCAGTATTTT.